This T cell receptor (beta chain) was recovered during a study of T-cell memory formation after mild COVID-19. Study at large: There were largely donor-specific TCR clusters.

Whole-study findings and limits: From day 15 to 85, contracting clones were balanced between CD4 and CD8, whereas later expanders leaned toward CD4+. The authors did not confirm SARS-CoV-2 specificity of second-wave clones peaking day 37.

5'RACE primed from the constant segment yielded TCR alpha and TCR beta cDNA libraries bearing sample barcodes and UMIs. TCRdb re-called the 5' RACE reads through MiXCR, storing one row per CDR3 protein. This repertoire shows around 400,000 distinct CDR3 sequences, roughly a quarter found once; its top ten account for around 8.1%. The CDR3 consists of 16 residues. The V gene's germline CDR1 is DFQATT and CDR2 SNEGSKA (reference sequence). The junction had 6 bases not matched to a gene; V was cut back by 1 base and J by 2 bases. Concerning this clonotype itself: The antigen is undetermined.

The sequence was collected from an adult woman who had mild COVID-19 (a few samples of this study predate the infection). Cell type and time point are not known. The chain recombines TRBV20-1 with TRBJ2-3, with TRBD2 matching 10 bases. Sample: PBMCs or a T cell subset sorted from them (not recorded which). CDR3 coding DNA: TGCAGTGCTAGAGCCCAACTAGCGGGGCCCACAGATACGCAGTATTTT. Its translation is CSARAQLAGPTDTQYF.